Detailed here is one T cell receptor (beta chain). Its antigen is not known. Germline V gene lookup returns CDR1 SGHNT and CDR2 YYREEE (reference sequence). With V trimmed by 5 bases and J by 8 bases, 4 bases remained unmatched. CDR3 size: 13 residues. These data originate in a study of graft-versus-host responses after intestinal transplantation. Across the whole study: Every recipient underwent anti-thymocyte globulin induction, then tacrolimus and steroids for three to four years. General observations from the study: High graft-versus-host to host-versus-graft T cell clonal ratios marked allografts of patients with graft-donor macrochimerism.

Profiled with immunoSEQ multiplex PCR; TCRdb holds only in-frame clones, not every one. The sample records over 90,000 clones, 80% to 95% being singletons. The chain combines TRBV5-4 with TRBJ2-1, with 10 nucleotides matching TRBD2. The receptor was derived from a human donor who received an intestinal transplant. This sample comprised unstimulated CD8+ T cells sorted from spleen or lymph node cells, obtained before intestinal transplant. CDR3 region: CASSLAGDYEQFF. Here the CDR3 DNA reads TGTGCCAGCAGTCTAGCGGGGGACTATGAGCAGTTCTTC.